One sample yielded the 9 T cell receptor beta chains listed below, sequenced in a study of blood T cell repertoires in COVID-19. Profiled with immunoSEQ multiplex PCR; TCRdb holds only in-frame clones, not every one. The sample lists 370,000 or so clones, more than 75% occurring once. Source material: PBMCs or T cells enriched from blood (not recorded which). The receptors shown here come from a man aged 25 to 45 who had recovered from COVID-19.

This chain connects TRBV9 to TRBJ2-3; 8 bases fit TRBD2. Trimming took 0 bases from V and 4 from J; bases not matched to a gene: 7. CDR1 and CDR2 (germline): SGDLS, YYNGEE. This CDR3 spans 16 amino acids. CDR3 sequence reads: CASSVAAGLAADTQYF. CDR3 nucleotide sequence: TGTGCCAGCAGCGTAGCCGCAGGACTAGCAGCAGATACGCAGTATTTT.

The chain is built from TRBV5-1 and TRBJ1-1; possible D gene TRBD1, 6 bases. This CDR3 spans 14 amino acids. Trimming removed 4 bases from V and 5 bases from J, with 15 bases in between. The V gene's germline CDR1 is SGHRS and CDR2 YFSETQ. CDR3 sequence: CASSPGGGGTEAFF. The CDR3 DNA sequence: TGCGCCAGCAGCCCCGGGGGGGGCGGGACTGAAGCTTTCTTT.

This chain links TRBV6-5 with TRBJ2-5, with 8 bases matching TRBD2. CDR3 length: 12 residues. The V segment lost 10 bases and the J segment 4 bases; nucleotides outside the gene matches: 5. Germline V gene sequence: CDR1 MNHEY, CDR2 SVGAGI. DNA for the CDR3: TGTGCCACCCTCGGACTAGCAGAGACCCAGTACTTC. It codes for CATLGLAETQYF.

V gene TRBV29-1 combines with J gene TRBJ2-1, with 7 nucleotides matching TRBD1. Per the germline V gene, CDR1 is SQVTM and CDR2 is ANQGSEA. This CDR3 contains 15 residues. The J segment lost 6 bases and the V segment lost 3 bases, leaving 11 bases of the junction unmatched. CDR3 amino acids: CSVDWGQLEVNEQFF. The CDR3 DNA reads as TGCAGCGTTGATTGGGGACAGTTAGAAGTCAATGAGCAGTTCTTC.

The chain combines TRBV6-6 with TRBJ1-5; 7 nucleotides line up with TRBD1. Germline V gene sequence: CDR1 MNHNY, CDR2 SVGAGI (reference sequence). V lost 6 bases, J lost 2 bases, and 4 bases stayed unmatched. The CDR3 is made up of 14 amino acids. CDR3 residues: CASRGQVRNQPQHF. CDR3 nucleotides: TGTGCCAGCAGAGGACAGGTGCGCAATCAGCCCCAGCATTTT.

This sequence joins TRBV19 and TRBJ2-2, with D perhaps matching TRBD1 (5 bases). Trimming left V 3 bases short and J 7 bases short, with 12 bases between. Germline V gene data show CDR1 as LNHDA and CDR2 as SQIVND (reference sequence). The CDR3 runs to 14 residues. CDR3 in amino acids: CASSIRGIGGELFF. The CDR3 coding sequence is TGTGCCAGTAGTATTAGGGGAATTGGCGGGGAGCTGTTTTTT.

The rearrangement joins TRBV30 to TRBJ1-3, with D possibly being TRBD1 (6 bases). V was pared by 3 bases and J by 0 bases, with 15 bases between. Germline V CDR1 and CDR2: GTSNPN, SVGIG (reference sequence). The length of the CDR3 is 16 residues. CDR3 nucleotide sequence: TGTGCCTGGAGGGAACAGGGCCTAAGCTCTGGAAACACCATATATTTT. Translating gives CAWREQGLSSGNTIYF.

The rearrangement joins TRBV7-3 to TRBJ2-3, with 10 positions matching TRBD2. J lost 6 bases, V lost 4 bases, and 4 bases had no gene match. This CDR3 is built from 14 residues. The germline V gene encodes CDR1 SGHTA and CDR2 FQGTGA. The CDR3, as DNA: TGTGCCAGCAGCTCGGGACTAGCGAGGGATACGCAGTATTTT. Translated: CASSSGLARDTQYF.

The chain uses TRBV25-1 and TRBJ1-3, with unresolved D. Looked up from germline, CDR1 is MGHDK and CDR2 is SYGVNS. The V gene lost 7 bases and the J gene lost 2 bases, with 15 bases spanning the gap. The CDR3 length is 15 residues. The CDR3 here is CASTPRSGTGNTIYF. DNA of the CDR3: TGTGCCAGCACACCCCGTTCGGGGACTGGAAACACCATATATTTT.